A selection of T cell receptor beta chains follows, all from one sample in a study of blood T cell repertoires in COVID-19. Data came from immunoSEQ multiplex PCR; TCRdb stores just in-frame clones and leaves some out. The sample has nearly 350,000 clones; roughly 87% are singletons. Material for sequencing was PBMCs or T cells enriched from blood (not recorded which). The origin of the receptors is a woman in her twenties or thirties who had recovered from COVID-19. CDR3s include the opening cysteine and the closing phenylalanine or tryptophan. D genes are given only for firm matches. The size entry is marked missing in some rows and otherwise reads once, few, many or a size class.

clone_size j_call d_call v_call cdr3_nt cdr3_aa
NA TRBJ1-2 NA TRBV7-8 TGTGCCAGCAGCCCCGAGACTGCGACCCAAGCGGGCTACACCTTC CASSPETATQAGYTF
NA TRBJ2-2 NA TRBV30 TGTGCCTTAGCTAGGCAGGGGAACACCGGGGAGCTGTTTTTT CALARQGNTGELFF
NA TRBJ1-2 NA TRBV12-3/TRBV12-4 TGTGCCAGCAGTTTAGGGGCAGGGTCTGGCTACACCTTC CASSLGAGSGYTF
NA TRBJ1-3 NA TRBV19 TGTGCCAGTAGCTTCTCTAGGCCGGAAGGGGGCTCTGGAAACACCATATATTTT CASSFSRPEGGSGNTIYF
NA TRBJ1-1 NA TRBV27 TGTGCCAGCAGTTACGATACGGGATTGAACACTGAAGCTTTCTTT CASSYDTGLNTEAFF
NA TRBJ2-7 NA TRBV6-5 TGTGCCAGCAGCCTCTACGAGCAGTACTTC CASSLYEQYF
NA TRBJ1-5 NA TRBV30 TGTGCCTGGAGCGTGGCTAGCAATCAGCCCCAGCATTTT CAWSVASNQPQHF
NA TRBJ1-1 TRBD1 TRBV12-3/TRBV12-4 TGTGCCAGCAGTTGGGATGGGGACAGATCAGCTTTCTTT CASSWDGDRSAFF
NA TRBJ1-1 TRBD1 TRBV5-1 TGCGCCAGCAGCTGGACAGGGGCGAACACTGAAGCTTTCTTT CASSWTGANTEAFF
NA TRBJ1-2 NA TRBV28 TGTGCCACCTTCCCTAGTGAGCCGATTCTCTATGGCTACACCTTC CATFPSEPILYGYTF
NA TRBJ2-7 NA TRBV28 TGTGCCAGCAGAGCTCCCAGGGGGGCTTCCTACGAGCAGTACTTC CASRAPRGASYEQYF
NA TRBJ1-2 NA TRBV6-5 TGTGCCAGCAGTATTCAGGGTGGTTATGGCTACACCTTC CASSIQGGYGYTF
NA TRBJ2-2 TRBD1 TRBV27 TGTGCCAGCAGGAAGACAGGGTTGACCGGGGAGCTGTTTTTT CASRKTGLTGELFF
once TRBJ2-7 TRBD1 TRBV28 TGTGCCAGTACGCCCGGGGACAGGGTTTACGAGCAGTACTTC CASTPGDRVYEQYF
NA TRBJ2-7 NA TRBV29-1 TGCAGCGTCCTGGGCGGGGAAGGGGCAGCGTCCTACGAGCAGTACTTC CSVLGGEGAASYEQYF
once TRBJ1-6 NA TRBV6-5 TGTGCCAGCAGTTTCCCGAGGTCACCCCTCCACTTT CASSFPRSPLHF
NA TRBJ1-2 NA TRBV20-1 TGCAGTGCAAAGCGGGTAGGACCACACTTC CSAKRVGPHF
NA TRBJ2-1 NA TRBV4-1 TGCGCCAGCAGCCAAGTACTAGCTACCTACAATGAGCAGTTCTTC CASSQVLATYNEQFF
NA TRBJ2-7 NA TRBV28 TGTGCCAGCAGTCCATGGGGCGATACCTACGAGCAGTACTTC CASSPWGDTYEQYF
NA TRBJ2-2 TRBD1 TRBV9 TGTGCCAGCAGCGTAGGACAGGGAACGAACACCGGGGAGCTGTTTTTT CASSVGQGTNTGELFF
NA TRBJ2-5 NA TRBV3-1/TRBV3-2 TGTGCCAGCAGCCGGTGGGTGGGGGGCCAAGAGACCCAGTACTTC CASSRWVGGQETQYF
NA TRBJ1-2 NA TRBV7-2 TGTGCCAGCAGCTTAGCCGCTAGAGTAGACTATGGCTACACCTTC CASSLAARVDYGYTF
NA TRBJ1-6 NA TRBV30 TGTGCCTGGAACCTCGACTTAGGCAATTCACCCCTCCACTTT CAWNLDLGNSPLHF
NA TRBJ2-7 TRBD2 TRBV7-2 TGTGCCAGCAGCCTCCTTGCAGGACTAGCGGACTCCTACGAGCAGTACTTC CASSLLAGLADSYEQYF
NA TRBJ2-7 TRBD1 TRBV7-2 TGTGCCAGCAGCTTAGTTCAGTCTTCCAGGGGGTATGAGCAGTACTTC CASSLVQSSRGYEQYF
NA TRBJ2-7 NA TRBV6-2/TRBV6-3 TGTGCCAGCAGCCCCCCCCCAGGGGTCTACGAGCAGTACTTC CASSPPPGVYEQYF
NA TRBJ1-1 TRBD1 TRBV7-2 TGTGCCAGCAGCCTGCGACCCGGACAGGACACTGAAGCTTTCTTT CASSLRPGQDTEAFF
NA TRBJ2-2 NA TRBV27 TGTGCCAGCAAGGGGGGGACTAACACCGGGGAGCTGTTTTTT CASKGGTNTGELFF
NA TRBJ1-1 NA TRBV3-1/TRBV3-2 TGTGCCAGCAGCCAAGAAGAGGGTAATAAAGCTTTCTTT CASSQEEGNKAFF
NA TRBJ2-7 NA TRBV5-4 TGTGCCAGCAGCTTGGGACAGGAGAGCTCCTACGAGCAGTACTTC CASSLGQESSYEQYF
NA TRBJ1-1 TRBD1 TRBV5-1 TGCGCCAGCAGTCGACAGGGAGGAGGGAACACTGAAGCTTTCTTT CASSRQGGGNTEAFF
NA TRBJ2-2 TRBD1 TRBV2 TGTGCCAGCGCTAGCCAAAGGGACAGGGTGACCGGGGAGCTGTTTTTT CASASQRDRVTGELFF
NA TRBJ2-5 NA TRBV28 TGTGCCAGCAGTTTGGGGGCAACCCAGTACTTC CASSLGATQYF
NA TRBJ2-3 TRBD2 TRBV2 TGTGCCAGCAGGGGGGGACTAGCGGGTTTGACAGATACGCAGTATTTT CASRGGLAGLTDTQYF